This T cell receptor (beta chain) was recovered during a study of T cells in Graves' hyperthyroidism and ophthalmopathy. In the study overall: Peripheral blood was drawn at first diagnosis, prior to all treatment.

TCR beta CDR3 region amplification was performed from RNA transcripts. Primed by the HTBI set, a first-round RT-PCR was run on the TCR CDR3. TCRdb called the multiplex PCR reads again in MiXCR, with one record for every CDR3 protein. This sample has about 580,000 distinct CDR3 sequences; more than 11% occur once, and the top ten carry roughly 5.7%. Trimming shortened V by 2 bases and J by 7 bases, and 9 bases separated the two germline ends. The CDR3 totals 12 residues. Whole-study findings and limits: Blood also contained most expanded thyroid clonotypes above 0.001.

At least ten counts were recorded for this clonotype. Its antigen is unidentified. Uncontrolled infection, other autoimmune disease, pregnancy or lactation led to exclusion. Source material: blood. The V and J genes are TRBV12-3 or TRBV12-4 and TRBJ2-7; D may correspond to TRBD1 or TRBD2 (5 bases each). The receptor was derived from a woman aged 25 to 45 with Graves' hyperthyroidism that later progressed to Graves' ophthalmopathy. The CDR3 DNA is TGTGCCAGCAGTTTACTGGGGGAAGAGCAGTACTTC. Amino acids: CASSLLGEEQYF.